These 16 T cell receptor beta chains were sequenced from one sample in a study of PD-1 blockade in classical Hodgkin lymphoma (dated by TCRdb to the early 2020s). The sample's time point, from its label and the paper: cycle 4 day 1 (C4D1), after less than seven weeks of nivolumab. Every trial patient had relapsed following autologous stem cell transplantation, and prior brentuximab vedotin exposure was what differed among cohorts A, B and C. Library method: the immunoSEQ multiplex PCR assay. Not all clones reach the TCRdb copy of this immuneACCESS table, which keeps in-frame sequences only. Checked studies attribute under half of the gap to unresolved V genes and leave the rest unexplained. Across this sample there are about 89,000 clones, with over 75% seen only once. The top ten constitute under 3.5% of the sample. The starting material was peripheral blood mononuclear cells (PBMCs), obtained before the fourth cycle of nivolumab. Receptors originate from a human donor with classical Hodgkin lymphoma.

The chain recombines TRBV11-2 with TRBJ1-5, with unresolved D. This CDR3 has 13 amino acids. In germline, CDR1 is SGHAT, CDR2 FQNNGV. Trimming took 3 bases from V and 4 from J, leaving 7 bases between them. This CDR3 is CASSLNSNQPQHF. Written as DNA, the CDR3 is TGTGCCAGCAGCTTGAACTCTAATCAGCCCCAGCATTTT. Full variable domain (missing parts from reference TRBV11-2 and TRBJ1-5): EAGVAQSPRYKIIEKRQSVAFWCNPISGHATLYWYQQILGQGPKLLIQFQNNGVVDDSQLPKDRFSAERLKGVDSTLKIQPAKLEDSAVYLCASSLNSNQPQHFGDGTRLSIL.

The genes are TRBV5-1 and TRBJ2-5; 9 nucleotides agree with TRBD2. CDR3 size: 15 residues. After removal of 3 bases from V and 4 bases from J, the junction contained 7 bases not matched to a gene. Germline V gene sequence: CDR1 SGHRS, CDR2 YFSETQ. CDR3 bases: TGCGCCAGCAGCTCAGGACTGCGGGGGGGAGAGACCCAGTACTTC. Its protein is CASSSGLRGGETQYF.

The CDR3 loop is CASSDSDLGTEAFF. The CDR3 DNA is TGTGCCAGCAGTGACTCGGATCTGGGCACTGAAGCTTTCTTT. The chain links TRBV6-4 to TRBJ1-1; D unresolved. Germline V gene data show CDR1 as MRHNA and CDR2 as SNTAGT. Deletions cut 0 bases from V and 4 bases from J, with 9 bases between. The CDR3 consists of 14 residues.

The gene calls are TRBV12-5 and TRBJ1-1; the D gene is possibly TRBD1 (5 bases). The germline V and J ends were trimmed by 1 base and 1 base, with 13 bases remaining between them. This CDR3 contains 16 residues. Germline CDR1 reads LGHNT; CDR2 reads FRNRAP. In DNA, the CDR3 is TGTGCTAGTGGTTTGGACCCCGGGGGAGAGAACACTGAAGCTTTCTTT. The encoded protein is CASGLDPGGENTEAFF.

In its sample, this clone was seen once. The rearrangement links TRBV6-5 to TRBJ2-3; D is uncertain. CDR3 size: 15 residues. V was clipped by 0 bases and J by 3 bases, with 10 bases between them. Germline V CDR1 and CDR2: MNHEY, SVGAGI. The chain's CDR3 is CASSYSIRFTDTQYF. DNA for the CDR3: TGTGCCAGCAGTTACTCGATTCGTTTTACAGATACGCAGTATTTT.

The V gene is TRBV28, the J gene TRBJ2-3; 8 bases map to TRBD1. CDR3 length: 14 amino acids. Germline CDR1 and CDR2: MDHEN and SYDVKM. V was pared by 5 bases and J by 4 bases, with 5 bases of the junction left unmatched. The chain's CDR3 is CASSPPGGPDTQYF. DNA of the CDR3: TGTGCCAGCAGTCCCCCAGGGGGCCCAGATACGCAGTATTTT. The full variable domain, rest sourced from reference TRBV28 and TRBJ2-3, is DVKVTQSSRYLVKRTGEKVFLECVQDMDHENMFWYRQDPGLGLRLIYFSYDVKMKEKGDIPEGYSVSREKKERFSLILESASTNQTSMYLCASSPPGGPDTQYFGPGTRLTVL.

J is TRBJ2-1 and V is TRBV19; 11 bases map to TRBD2. Germline CDR1 reads LNHDA; CDR2 reads SQIVND (reference sequence). The CDR3 contains 14 residues. Trimming at V came to 3 bases and at J to 7 bases, leaving 2 bases not matched to a gene. In nucleotides, the CDR3 is TGTGCCAGTAGTATTATAGCGGGGGGGAATGAGCAGTTCTTC. It is translated as CASSIIAGGNEQFF.

The CDR3: CASSFGPSYEQYF. DNA for the CDR3: TGTGCCAGCAGTTTCGGGCCCTCCTACGAGCAGTACTTC. This chain connects TRBV28 to TRBJ2-7; D not certain. Trimming left V 3 bases short and J 0 bases short, with 6 bases between. Per the germline V gene, CDR1 is MDHEN and CDR2 is SYDVKM. The CDR3 spans 13 residues.

V usage is TRBV7-2 and J usage is TRBJ2-1; 9 bases are shared with TRBD1. There are 19 residues in the CDR3. CDR1 SGHTA and CDR2 FQGNSA come from the germline V gene. V shed 1 base, J shed 0 bases, and the junction held 10 bases outside the gene matches. CDR3 coding DNA: TGTGCCAGCAGCTTAGAGGCCGGGACAGGGACGTACTCCTACAATGAGCAGTTCTTC. Its translation: CASSLEAGTGTYSYNEQFF. The full variable domain, completed using reference TRBV7-2 and TRBJ2-1, is GAGVSQSPSNKVTEKGKDVELRCDPISGHTALYWYRQSLGQGLEFLIYFQGNSAPDKSGLPSDRFSAERTGGSVSTLTIQRTQQEDSAVYLCASSLEAGTGTYSYNEQFFGPGTRLTVL.

The chain joins TRBV7-2 to TRBJ2-1; D possibly corresponds to TRBD1 (5 bases). The germline CDR1 and CDR2 sequences are SGHTA and FQGNSA. V was cut by 1 base and J by 9 bases, with 16 bases left in between. The CDR3 extends over 15 amino acids. In nucleotides, the CDR3 is TGTGCCAGCAGCTTAGAGGGGCAGTATTTCGCTGAGCAGTTCTTC. Protein product: CASSLEGQYFAEQFF.

V usage is TRBV27 and J usage is TRBJ2-2; D is possibly TRBD2 (7 bases). CDR1 is MNHEY and CDR2 is SMNVEV in the germline V gene (reference sequence). V was pared by 6 bases and J by 4 bases, with 12 bases between. The CDR3 covers 14 residues. The CDR3: CASSWGGATGELFF. DNA of the CDR3: TGTGCCAGCAGCTGGGGGGGGGCCACCGGGGAGCTGTTTTTT.

The chain uses TRBV4-2 and TRBJ2-7, with D possibly TRBD1 on 6 matching bases. Germline V gene sequence: CDR1 LGHNA, CDR2 YNFKEQ. Trimming pared 4 bases from V and 4 bases from J, leaving 14 bases between. The CDR3 is made up of 14 amino acids. CDR3 DNA sequence: TGTGCCAGCAGCCGCGAACAGGGTGGGTACGAGCAGTACTTC. Translating gives CASSREQGGYEQYF.

This chain uses TRBV19 with TRBJ1-6; TRBD1 matches 10 bases. The CDR3 has 15 amino acids. Germline V lookup: CDR1 LNHDA, CDR2 SQIVND (reference sequence). The V segment lost 5 bases and the J segment 6 bases; nucleotides outside the gene matches: 4. CDR3 bases: TGTGCCAGTAGTTTCGGGACAGGGGCTAATTCACCCCTCCACTTT. Translating gives CASSFGTGANSPLHF.

V usage is TRBV5-1 and J usage is TRBJ1-3; 7 bases are a match to TRBD1. In germline, CDR1 is SGHRS, CDR2 YFSETQ. The V and J ends lost 0 bases and 8 bases, in that order; junction bases with no gene match: 14. The CDR3 runs to 17 residues. CDR3 DNA: TGCGCCAGCAGCTTGGGGACAGGCGGCCATTTGAGGGACACCATATATTTT. Its protein is CASSLGTGGHLRDTIYF.

This chain uses TRBV5-1 with TRBJ2-7; 9 bases line up with TRBD2. V dropped 1 base and J dropped 2; count of bases not matched to a gene: 13. The germline gives CDR1 SGHRS, CDR2 YFSETQ. This CDR3 comprises 18 residues. The CDR3 region has the DNA TGCGCCAGCAGCTTGTATCGTGGGCTAGCGGGGACTCCCTACGAGCAGTACTTC. Encoded protein: CASSLYRGLAGTPYEQYF.

The chain recombines TRBV5-1 with TRBJ1-1, with a possible D match to TRBD1 (6 bases). Trimming stripped 4 bases from V and 3 bases from J, with 13 bases between. This CDR3 is built from 14 residues. CDR1 is SGHRS, CDR2 YFSETQ, per germline. CDR3 DNA sequence: TGCGCCAGCAGCCAGACGGGGGCGGACACTGAAGCTTTCTTT. Translation: CASSQTGADTEAFF.